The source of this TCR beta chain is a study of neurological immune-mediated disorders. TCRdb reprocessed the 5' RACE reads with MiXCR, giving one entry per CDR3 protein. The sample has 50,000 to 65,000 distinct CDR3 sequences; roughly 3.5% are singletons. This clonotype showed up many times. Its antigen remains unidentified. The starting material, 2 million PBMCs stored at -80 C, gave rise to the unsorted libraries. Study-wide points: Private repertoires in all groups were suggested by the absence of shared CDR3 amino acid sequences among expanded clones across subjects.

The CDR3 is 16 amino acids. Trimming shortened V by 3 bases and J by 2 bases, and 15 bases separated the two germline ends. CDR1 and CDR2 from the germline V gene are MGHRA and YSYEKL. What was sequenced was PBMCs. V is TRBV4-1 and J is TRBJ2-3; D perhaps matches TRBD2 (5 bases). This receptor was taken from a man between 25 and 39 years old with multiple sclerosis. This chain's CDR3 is CASSHDYASPTDTQYF. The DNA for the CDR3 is TGCGCCAGCAGCCACGACTACGCCTCCCCCACAGATACGCAGTATTTT.